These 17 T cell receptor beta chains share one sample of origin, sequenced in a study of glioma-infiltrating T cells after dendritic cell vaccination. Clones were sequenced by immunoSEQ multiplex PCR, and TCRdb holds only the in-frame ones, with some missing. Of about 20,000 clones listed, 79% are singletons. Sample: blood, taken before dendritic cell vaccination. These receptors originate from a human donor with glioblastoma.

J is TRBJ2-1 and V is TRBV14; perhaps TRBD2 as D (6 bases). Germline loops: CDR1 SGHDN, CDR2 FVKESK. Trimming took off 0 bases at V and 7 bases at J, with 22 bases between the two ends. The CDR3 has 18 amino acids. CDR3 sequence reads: CASSQDRAGQGRQNEQFF. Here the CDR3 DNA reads TGTGCCAGCAGCCAAGATCGGGCGGGGCAGGGAAGACAAAATGAGCAGTTCTTC.

The CDR3 DNA reads as TGTGCCAGCAGCTTGGGTATTTCGACAGGGGGCGAGCAGTACTTC. Translated, it gives CASSLGISTGGEQYF. V usage is TRBV5-5 and J usage is TRBJ2-7, with TRBD1 matching over 9 bases. The CDR3 has 15 amino acids. With 0 bases clipped from V and 6 bases from J, the junction kept 7 bases outside the gene matches. Germline V gene data show CDR1 as SGHKS and CDR2 as YYEKEE (reference sequence).

The CDR3: CASSWGAYEQYF. DNA of the CDR3: TGTGCCAGCAGCTGGGGCGCCTACGAGCAGTACTTC. The V call is TRBV5-6, the J call TRBJ2-7; a possible D gene is TRBD1 (5 bases). Germline V CDR1 and CDR2: SGHDT, YYEEEE. The CDR3 is 12 amino acids. V was shortened by 3 bases and J by 2 bases, with 6 bases between the two germline ends.

As DNA, the CDR3 is TGCGCCAGCGAGGAATGGGACAACCCCGGGGAGCTGTTTTTT. Protein product: CASEEWDNPGELFF. This sequence joins TRBV5-1 and TRBJ2-2; D perhaps matches TRBD1 (6 bases). This CDR3 has 14 amino acids. V was clipped by 7 bases and J by 6 bases, with 16 bases between them. CDR1 and CDR2 from the germline V gene are SGHRS and YFSETQ. The variable domain in full, completed from reference TRBV5-1 and TRBJ2-2, reads KAGVTQTPRYLIKTRGQQVTLSCSPISGHRSVSWYQQTPGQGLQFLFEYFSETQRNKGNFPGRFSGRQFSNSRSEMNVSTLELGDSALYLCASEEWDNPGELFFGEGSRLTVL.

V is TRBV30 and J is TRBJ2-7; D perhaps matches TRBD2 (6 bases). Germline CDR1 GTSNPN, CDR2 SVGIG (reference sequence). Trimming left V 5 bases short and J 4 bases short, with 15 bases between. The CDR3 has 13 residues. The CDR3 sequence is CAWYSGGSYEQYF. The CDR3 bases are TGTGCCTGGTATAGCGGAGGGAGTTACGAGCAGTACTTC.

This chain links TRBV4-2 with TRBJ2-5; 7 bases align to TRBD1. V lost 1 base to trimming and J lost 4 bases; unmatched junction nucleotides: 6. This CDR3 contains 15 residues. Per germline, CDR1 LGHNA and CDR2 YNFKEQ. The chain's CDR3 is CASSQATGVGETQYF. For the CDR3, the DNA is TGTGCCAGCAGCCAAGCCACAGGGGTGGGAGAGACCCAGTACTTC.

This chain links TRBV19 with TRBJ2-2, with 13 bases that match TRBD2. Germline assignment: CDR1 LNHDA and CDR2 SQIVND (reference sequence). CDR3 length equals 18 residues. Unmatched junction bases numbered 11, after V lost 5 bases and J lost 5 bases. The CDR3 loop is CASSDPGLAGRGTGELFF. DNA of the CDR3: TGTGCCAGTAGTGATCCGGGACTAGCGGGACGAGGTACCGGGGAGCTGTTTTTT.

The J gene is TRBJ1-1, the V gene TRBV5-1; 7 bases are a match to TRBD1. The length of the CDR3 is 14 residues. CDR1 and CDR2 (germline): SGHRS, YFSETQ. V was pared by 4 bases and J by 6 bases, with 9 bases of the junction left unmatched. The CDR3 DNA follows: TGCGCCAGCAGCGAGCCAGGGGGTGCGGCTGAAGCTTTCTTT. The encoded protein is CASSEPGGAAEAFF.

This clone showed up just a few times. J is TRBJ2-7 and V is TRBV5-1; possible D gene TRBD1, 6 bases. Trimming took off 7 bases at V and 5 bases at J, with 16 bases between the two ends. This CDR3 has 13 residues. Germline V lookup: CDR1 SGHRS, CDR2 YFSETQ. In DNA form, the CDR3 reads TGCGCCAGCGCCAGACAGGCGGACCACGAGCAGTACTTC. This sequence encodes CASARQADHEQYF. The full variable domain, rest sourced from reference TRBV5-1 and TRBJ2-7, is KAGVTQTPRYLIKTRGQQVTLSCSPISGHRSVSWYQQTPGQGLQFLFEYFSETQRNKGNFPGRFSGRQFSNSRSEMNVSTLELGDSALYLCASARQADHEQYFGPGTRLTVT.

CDR3 sequence: CASSELSTDTQYF. As DNA, the CDR3 is TGTGCCAGCAGCGAACTAAGCACAGATACGCAGTATTTT. The rearrangement uses TRBV11-2 and TRBJ2-3; D is undetermined. From germline, CDR1 is SGHAT and CDR2 FQNNGV. The CDR3 runs 13 residues. The V gene lost 5 bases and the J gene lost 0 bases, with 6 bases spanning the gap.

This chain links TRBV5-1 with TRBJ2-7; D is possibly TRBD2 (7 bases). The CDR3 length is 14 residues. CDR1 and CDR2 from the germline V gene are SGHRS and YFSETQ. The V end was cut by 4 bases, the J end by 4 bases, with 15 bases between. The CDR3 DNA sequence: TGCGCCAGCAGCGTCGGGGGGCGTAATTACGAGCAGTACTTC. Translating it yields CASSVGGRNYEQYF.

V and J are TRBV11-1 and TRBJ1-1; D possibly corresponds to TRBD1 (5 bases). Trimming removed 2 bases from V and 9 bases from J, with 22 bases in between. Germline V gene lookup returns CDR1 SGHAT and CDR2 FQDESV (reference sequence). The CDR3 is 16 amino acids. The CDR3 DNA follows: TGTGCCAGCAGCTTACCTCAGGGACTGAAACTCGGGAAAGCTTTCTTT. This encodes CASSLPQGLKLGKAFF. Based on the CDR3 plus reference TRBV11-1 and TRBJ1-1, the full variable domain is EAEVAQSPRYKITEKSQAVAFWCDPISGHATLYWYRQILGQGPELLVQFQDESVVDDSQLPKDRFSAERLKGVDSTLKIQPAELGDSAMYLCASSLPQGLKLGKAFFGQGTRLTVV.

The CDR3 nucleotides are TGTGCCAGCAGCCCACGGACAGTAATTTACGAGCAGTACTTC. It codes for CASSPRTVIYEQYF. The chain combines TRBV9 with TRBJ2-7; tentative D call: TRBD1 (6 bases). The CDR3 covers 14 residues. Germline lookup yields CDR1 SGDLS and CDR2 YYNGEE. The V end lost 4 bases, the J end lost 4 bases, and 15 bases lay between the germline ends.

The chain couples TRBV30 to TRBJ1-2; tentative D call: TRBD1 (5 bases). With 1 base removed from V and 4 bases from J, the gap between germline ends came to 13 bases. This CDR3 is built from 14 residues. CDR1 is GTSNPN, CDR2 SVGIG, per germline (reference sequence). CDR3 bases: TGTGCCTGGAGTGCCTCGGGCACAGGCTATGGCTACACCTTC. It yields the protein CAWSASGTGYGYTF.

In DNA form, the CDR3 reads TGTGCCAGCACGAATTCCCCGGGGCAGCCCCAGCATTTT. This gives the protein CASTNSPGQPQHF. The chain recombines TRBV28 with TRBJ1-5; no firm D call. Germline CDR1 MDHEN, CDR2 SYDVKM. The CDR3 covers 13 residues. Trimming left V 7 bases short and J 7 bases short, with 14 bases between.

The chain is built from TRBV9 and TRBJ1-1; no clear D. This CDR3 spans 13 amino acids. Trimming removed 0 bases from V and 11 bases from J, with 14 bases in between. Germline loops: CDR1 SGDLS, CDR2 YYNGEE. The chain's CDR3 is CASSVEEVGGAFF. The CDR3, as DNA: TGTGCCAGCAGCGTAGAGGAGGTCGGAGGGGCTTTCTTT.

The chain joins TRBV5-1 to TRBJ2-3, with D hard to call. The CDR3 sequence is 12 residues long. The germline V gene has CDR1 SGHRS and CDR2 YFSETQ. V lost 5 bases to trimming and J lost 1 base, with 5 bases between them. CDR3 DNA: TGCGCCAGCAGTCGCGGCACAGATACGCAGTATTTT. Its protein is CASSRGTDTQYF.